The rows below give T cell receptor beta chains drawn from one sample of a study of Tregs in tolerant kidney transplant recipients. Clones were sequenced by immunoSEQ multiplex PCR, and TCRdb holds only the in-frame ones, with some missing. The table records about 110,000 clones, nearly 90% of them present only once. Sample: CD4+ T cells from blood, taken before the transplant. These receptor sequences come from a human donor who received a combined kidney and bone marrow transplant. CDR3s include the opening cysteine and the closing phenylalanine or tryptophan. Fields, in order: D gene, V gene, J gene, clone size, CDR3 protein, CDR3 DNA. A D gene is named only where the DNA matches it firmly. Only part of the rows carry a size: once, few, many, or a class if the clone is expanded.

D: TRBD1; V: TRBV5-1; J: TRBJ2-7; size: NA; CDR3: CASSLLGTAFTYEQYF; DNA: TGCGCCAGCAGCTTGTTAGGGACAGCTTTTACCTACGAGCAGTACTTC
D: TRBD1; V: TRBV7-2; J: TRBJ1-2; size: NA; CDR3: CASSADRGSADGYTF; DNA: TGTGCCAGCAGCGCTGACAGGGGCTCCGCGGATGGCTACACCTTC
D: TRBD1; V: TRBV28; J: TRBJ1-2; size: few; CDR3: CETGTGGEDHGYTF; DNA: TGTGAAACCGGGACAGGGGGCGAAGACCATGGCTACACCTTC
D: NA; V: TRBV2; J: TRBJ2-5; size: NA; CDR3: CASSVSRVQETQYF; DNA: TGTGCCAGCAGTGTCTCCCGGGTCCAAGAGACCCAGTACTTC
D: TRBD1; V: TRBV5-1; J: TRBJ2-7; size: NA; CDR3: CASSLEGQVVGEQYF; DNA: TGCGCCAGCAGCTTGGAGGGACAGGTGGTAGGCGAGCAGTACTTC
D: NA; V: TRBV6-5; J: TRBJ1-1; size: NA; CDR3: CASSLLGAEAFF; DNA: TGTGCCAGCAGTTTATTGGGAGCCGAAGCTTTCTTT
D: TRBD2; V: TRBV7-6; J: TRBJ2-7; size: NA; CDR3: CASSDPRRGGPNEQYF; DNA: TGTGCCAGCAGCGACCCTAGGCGGGGGGGCCCCAACGAGCAGTACTTC
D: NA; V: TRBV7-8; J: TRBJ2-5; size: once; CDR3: CASSRSYGETQYF; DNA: TGTGCCAGCAGCCGCTCCTATGGAGAGACCCAGTACTTC
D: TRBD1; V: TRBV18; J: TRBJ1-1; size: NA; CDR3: CASSPGQGSPEAFF; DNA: TGTGCCAGCTCCCCGGGACAGGGTTCCCCTGAAGCTTTCTTT
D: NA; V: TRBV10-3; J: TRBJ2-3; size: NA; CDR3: CAVRPTSREDTQYF; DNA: TGTGCTGTCAGGCCGACCTCCCGCGAGGATACGCAGTATTTT
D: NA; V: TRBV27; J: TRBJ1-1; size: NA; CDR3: CASFNRAYNTEAFF; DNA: TGTGCCAGCTTCAACAGGGCCTATAACACTGAAGCTTTCTTT
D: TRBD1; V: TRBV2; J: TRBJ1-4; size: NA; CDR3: CASSGRDRGQANEKLFF; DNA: TGTGCCAGCAGTGGCCGGGACAGGGGGCAGGCTAATGAAAAACTGTTTTTT
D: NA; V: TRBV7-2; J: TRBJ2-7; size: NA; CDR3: CASSVSGPSNPYEQYF; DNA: TGTGCCAGCAGCGTATCGGGTCCCAGCAATCCCTACGAGCAGTACTTC
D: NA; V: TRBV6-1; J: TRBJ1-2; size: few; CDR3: CASSEKGERGYTF; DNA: TGTGCCAGCAGTGAGAAGGGGGAACGGGGCTACACCTTC
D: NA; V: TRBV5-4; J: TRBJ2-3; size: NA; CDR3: CASSLGGGAFTDTQYF; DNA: TGTGCCAGCAGCTTGGGAGGGGGGGCCTTCACAGATACGCAGTATTTT
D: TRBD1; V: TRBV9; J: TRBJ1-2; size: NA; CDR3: CASSGADRVRITF; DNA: TGTGCCAGCAGCGGGGCGGACAGGGTCCGAATCACCTTC
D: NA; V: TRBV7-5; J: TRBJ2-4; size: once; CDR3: CARSLKRLAKNIQYF; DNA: TGTGCCAGAAGCTTAAAGAGGCTAGCCAAAAACATTCAGTACTTC
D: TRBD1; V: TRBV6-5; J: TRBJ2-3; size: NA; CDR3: CASRGQGTDTQYF; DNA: TGTGCCAGCAGGGGACAGGGTACAGATACGCAGTATTTT
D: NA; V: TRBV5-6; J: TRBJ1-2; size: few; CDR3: CASSWEGRSYTF; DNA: TGTGCCAGCAGCTGGGAGGGTAGGAGCTACACCTTC
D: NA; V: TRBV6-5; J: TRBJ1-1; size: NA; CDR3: CASSYGQVTEAFF; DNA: TGTGCCAGCAGTTACGGCCAGGTCACTGAAGCTTTCTTT
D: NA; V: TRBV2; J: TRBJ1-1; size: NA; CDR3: CASRVVGGRSEAFF; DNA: TGTGCCAGCAGGGTAGTGGGGGGGCGGAGTGAAGCTTTCTTT
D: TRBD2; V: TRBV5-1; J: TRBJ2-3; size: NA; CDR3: CASSWGLAGRTDTQYF; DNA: TGCGCCAGCAGCTGGGGACTAGCGGGGCGCACAGATACGCAGTATTTT
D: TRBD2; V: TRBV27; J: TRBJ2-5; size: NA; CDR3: CASSTRTSGIETQYF; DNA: TGTGCCAGCAGTACCCGAACTAGCGGGATCGAGACCCAGTACTTC
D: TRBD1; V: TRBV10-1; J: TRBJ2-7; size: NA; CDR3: CAKIQGSGEQYF; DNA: TGCGCCAAGATACAGGGGTCGGGTGAGCAGTACTTC
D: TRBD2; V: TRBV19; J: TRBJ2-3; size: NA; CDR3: CASSRIPKTSADTDTQYF; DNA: TGTGCCAGTAGTAGAATACCAAAGACTAGCGCCGACACAGATACGCAGTATTTT
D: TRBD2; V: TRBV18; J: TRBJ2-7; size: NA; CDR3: CASSPGLAGRYEQYF; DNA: TGTGCCAGCTCACCAGGACTAGCGGGCCGCTACGAGCAGTACTTC
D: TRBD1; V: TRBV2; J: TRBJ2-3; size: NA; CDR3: CASPGGPDTQYF; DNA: TGTGCCAGCCCAGGGGGACCAGATACGCAGTATTTT
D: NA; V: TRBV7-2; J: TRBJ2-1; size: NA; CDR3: CASSFGTEYNEQFF; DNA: TGTGCCAGCAGCTTCGGGACTGAGTACAATGAGCAGTTCTTC
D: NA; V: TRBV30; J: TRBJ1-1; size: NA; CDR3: CAWSDRGTEAFF; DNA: TGTGCCTGGAGTGATAGGGGCACTGAAGCTTTCTTT
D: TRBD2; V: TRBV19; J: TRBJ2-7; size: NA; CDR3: CASNPSGGAYEQYF; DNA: TGTGCCAGTAACCCTAGCGGGGGGGCCTACGAGCAGTACTTC
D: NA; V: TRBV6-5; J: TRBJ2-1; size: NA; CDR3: CASSSAPPYNEQFF; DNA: TGTGCCAGCTCCAGCGCACCCCCCTACAATGAGCAGTTCTTC
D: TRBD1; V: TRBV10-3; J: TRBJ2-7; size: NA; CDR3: CAISESIAGGSEQYF; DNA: TGTGCCATCAGTGAGTCGATCGCAGGGGGAAGCGAGCAGTACTTC
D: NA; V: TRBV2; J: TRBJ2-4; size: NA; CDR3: CAGTVSAKNIQYF; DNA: TGTGCCGGGACTGTATCAGCCAAAAACATTCAGTACTTC
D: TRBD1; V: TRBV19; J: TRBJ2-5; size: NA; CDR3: CASSIGQGGETQYF; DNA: TGTGCCAGTAGTATTGGACAGGGCGGAGAGACCCAGTACTTC
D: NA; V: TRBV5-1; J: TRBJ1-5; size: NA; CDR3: CASSLFTPEEGAQHF; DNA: TGCGCCAGCAGCTTGTTTACACCGGAGGAGGGAGCCCAGCATTTT
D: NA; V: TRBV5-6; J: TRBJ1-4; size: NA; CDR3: CASSLRVGTRDEKLFF; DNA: TGTGCCAGCAGCTTGAGGGTGGGGACTCGCGATGAAAAACTGTTTTTT
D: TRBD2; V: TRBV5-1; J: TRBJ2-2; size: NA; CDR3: CASSLRGGTGELFF; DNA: TGCGCCAGCAGTTTGCGCGGGGGCACCGGGGAGCTGTTTTTT
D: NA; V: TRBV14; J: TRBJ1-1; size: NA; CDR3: CASRKQGVTEAFF; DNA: TGTGCCAGCAGAAAACAGGGAGTCACTGAAGCTTTCTTT
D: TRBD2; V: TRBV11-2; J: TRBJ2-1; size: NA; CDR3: CASSSRLAANEQFF; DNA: TGTGCCAGCAGCAGCCGGCTAGCGGCCAATGAGCAGTTCTTC
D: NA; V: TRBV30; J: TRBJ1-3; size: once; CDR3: CAWNPGLYSGNTIYF; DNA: TGTGCCTGGAACCCAGGGTTATACTCTGGAAACACCATATATTTT
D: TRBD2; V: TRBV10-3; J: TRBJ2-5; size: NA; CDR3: CAISPGLAGGQETQYF; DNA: TGTGCCATCTCCCCGGGACTAGCGGGAGGCCAAGAGACCCAGTACTTC
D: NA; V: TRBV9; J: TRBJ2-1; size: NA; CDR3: CASSTLTFSYNEQFF; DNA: TGTGCCAGCAGCACCTTGACTTTCTCCTACAATGAGCAGTTCTTC
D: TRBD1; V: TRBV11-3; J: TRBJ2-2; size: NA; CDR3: CASSPWTGTNTGELFF; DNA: TGTGCCAGCAGCCCGTGGACAGGGACGAACACCGGGGAGCTGTTTTTT
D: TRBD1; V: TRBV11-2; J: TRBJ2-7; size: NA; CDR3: CASSPPGQGTYEQYF; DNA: TGTGCCAGCAGCCCACCGGGACAGGGTACCTACGAGCAGTACTTC
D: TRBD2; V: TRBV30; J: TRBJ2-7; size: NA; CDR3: CAYQTSGAYEQYF; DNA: TGTGCCTACCAAACTAGCGGAGCCTACGAGCAGTACTTC
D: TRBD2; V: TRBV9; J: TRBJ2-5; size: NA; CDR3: CASSVSMREQETQYF; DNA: TGTGCCAGCAGCGTAAGCATGCGGGAGCAAGAGACCCAGTACTTC
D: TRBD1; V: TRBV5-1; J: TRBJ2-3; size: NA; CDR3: CASSADRVTDTQYF; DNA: TGCGCCAGCAGCGCCGACAGGGTAACAGATACGCAGTATTTT
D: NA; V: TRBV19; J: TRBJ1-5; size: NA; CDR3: CASSGGRGFEGNQPQHF; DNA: TGTGCCAGTAGTGGGGGGAGGGGTTTCGAGGGCAATCAGCCCCAGCATTTT
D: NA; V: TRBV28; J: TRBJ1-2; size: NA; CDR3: CASTNPGRDYGYTF; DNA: TGTGCCAGCACTAACCCGGGCAGGGACTATGGCTACACCTTC
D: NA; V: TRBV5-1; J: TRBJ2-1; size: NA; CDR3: CASRSVGGVNEQFF; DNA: TGCGCCAGCAGGTCGGTAGGGGGAGTCAATGAGCAGTTCTTC
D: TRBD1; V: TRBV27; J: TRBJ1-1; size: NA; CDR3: CASSYRGRTEAFF; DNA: TGTGCCAGCAGTTACAGGGGGCGGACTGAAGCTTTCTTT
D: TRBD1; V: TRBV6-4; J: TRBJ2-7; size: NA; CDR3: CASSVGQGAYEQYF; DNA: TGTGCCAGCAGTGTGGGACAGGGGGCTTACGAGCAGTACTTC
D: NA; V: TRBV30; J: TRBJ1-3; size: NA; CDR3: CAWSHPGGSRSGNTIYF; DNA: TGTGCCTGGAGTCACCCCGGGGGGAGTCGCTCTGGAAACACCATATATTTT